This paragraph reports one T cell receptor (beta chain). Its antigen is as yet unknown. V was cut by 5 bases and J by 2 bases, with 10 bases left in between. Per germline, CDR1 MNHEY and CDR2 SVGAGI. This CDR3 spans 13 amino acids. These data are taken from a study of cytomegalovirus exposure and HLA in healthy donors. Study-wide background: Of 350 to 400 genotyped donors, 75% to 90% grouped in the Caucasian-associated ancestry cluster. Study-wide results and limits: Earlier analysis yielded a pattern in which most TCR beta V segments were productive about 90% or about 30% of the time. Later analysis suggested links between common viral pathogens and several top significant clusters. Roughly uniform depth of sequencing across donors was assumed in presence/absence analyses.

Vbeta (60) and Jbeta (13) primers were used in the PCR. Produced via immunoSEQ multiplex PCR; TCRdb's table is partial and in-frame only. The sample lists roughly 150,000 clones, approximately 78% occurring once. The clonotype originates from a male donor in good health and CMV-seronegative. The chain links TRBV6-5 to TRBJ2-7; tentative D call: TRBD1 (6 bases). The specimen sequenced was PBMCs. The CDR3 loop reads CASSPGQTYEQYF. The DNA of the CDR3 is TGTGCCAGCAGTCCGGGACAAACCTACGAGCAGTACTTC.